This entry concerns a single T cell receptor beta chain. Its antigen specificity is not known. No much larger clone exists at a distance of one base, and base qualities are not known. From cysteine to phenylalanine, the CDR3 is 12 amino acids long. The retained sequence is limited to the CDR3, 36 bases, with the frame set at the first base. CDR1 and CDR2 are drawn from the germline V gene: KGHSH, LQKENI. V lost 3 bases and J lost 4 bases; the stretch between them is 5 bases long. These data come from a study of T cell repertoires and HLA-DP antigens (dated by TCRdb to 2017 to 2018). Background on the whole study: An in vitro model of CD4+ T cell alloreactivity against allogeneic HLA-DP presented by transduced HeLa cells was used in the study. Of the three donors, two were male and one was female, and their ages ranged from the 18-to-29 age band up to the 60-to-69 age band. On average, about 220 ng of DNA went in for sorted CD137+CD4+ samples, versus around 1.1 ug for pre-culture CD4+ samples. The two alloantigens modelled structurally similar versus dissimilar alloantigens, differing from self at one and 9 to 11 peptide-binding groove amino acids, respectively.

Untouched CD4+ T cells were isolated from Ficoll-separated PBMC through negative selection with magnetic beads, and an average purity of approximately 98% was reached. Untouched CD4+ T cells were isolated with magnetic beads from Ficoll-separated PBMC, and a purity of 95% to 98% was reached with negligible CD8+ contamination. Peripheral blood mononuclear cells came from the buffy coats of a few healthy blood donors, who served as the study's donors. All three donors were CMV seronegative. The DNeasy Blood & Tissue Kit was used for extraction of genomic DNA. For each subject, genomic DNA from sorted CD137+CD4+ cells and from pre-culture CD4+ baseline samples underwent TCRB sequencing. Overall results and qualifications from the work: The study was limited by having only three donors, by relying on a non-physiological HeLa antigen-presenting system, and by using total CD4+ responder cells. Separate analysis of naive and memory CD4+ repertoires was not performed. Clones undetected before culture had an average cumulative frequency of approximately 37% against one allele and about 46% against the other. Clonality of sorted CD137+ cells was similar against both alloantigens (roughly 0.4) and much higher than in pre-culture samples (around 0.044).

TCRB CDR3 regions were amplified with the immunoSEQ multiplex PCR using forward primers for 54 TRBV segments and reverse primers for 13 TRBJ segments. Pre-culture CD4+ samples were sequenced at deep resolution with a target of hundreds of thousands of T cell genomes. Sequencing of the amplicons on an Illumina HiSeq System generated 87 bp reads spanning the CDR3. Per the source publication's procedure: PCR and sequencing errors in the reads were corrected, and alignment to IMGT reference sequences was used to define CDR3 regions. Synthetic template pools were used to estimate the numbers of templates and unique rearrangements. Clonality was calculated as 1 minus Pielou's evenness. The Daley-Smith estimator was used to estimate richness. Morisita's index was used to measure repertoire overlap. Clones present in cultured samples but not detected in the pre-culture repertoire of the same donor were defined as low-abundance clones. In its TCRdb copy, this immuneACCESS table keeps in-frame sequences only and misses some clones. Where compared with another copy, unresolved V genes explain less than half of these, and the others have no known cause. From that table come the V and J calls and clone size; the DNA was used to work out D and trimming. The sample contains 85,000 to 90,000 clones, roughly 86% of them found a single time. The leading ten clones occupy roughly 1.5% of the sample.

The chain links TRBV18 with TRBJ2-3, with the identity of the D gene unclear. This sequence was found in a man in his fifties in good health and CMV-seronegative. Sequenced sample: CD4+ T cells from PBMCs. The nucleotides read TGTGCCAGCTCACCGAGTGCAGATACGCAGTATTTT. It translates to CASSPSADTQYF. The CDR3, completed at both ends by the reference TRBV18 and TRBJ2-3 genes, gives the full variable domain NAGVMQNPRHLVRRRGQEARLRCSPMKGHSHVYWYRQLPEEGLKFMVYLQKENIIDESGMPKERFSAEFPKEGPSILRIQQVVRGDSAAYFCASSPSADTQYFGPGTRLTVL.